The clone carrying this TCR beta chain was counted ten times or more. This entry belongs to a study of shared clonotypes between healthy human individuals. Genomic DNA from each subset was divided evenly over several immunoSEQ plates. Clones were sequenced by immunoSEQ multiplex PCR, and TCRdb holds only the in-frame ones, with some missing. The data contain approximately 460,000 clones, 70% to 80% of them singletons. CDR3 length equals 14 residues. The germline V gene encodes CDR1 MNHEY and CDR2 SMNVEV (reference sequence). V gave up 6 bases and J gave up 2 bases; unmatched junction bases: 3. Only Caucasian adults living in Nashville, Tennessee made up the donor group.

The chain employs TRBV27 and TRBJ2-7, with 11 bases that match TRBD2. The sequenced sample was PBMCs. This sequence was found in a woman in her 40s in good health. Some clones in this sample may be carry-over from other donors' samples. Here the CDR3 reads CASSLTSGAYEQYF. The CDR3 coding sequence is TGTGCCAGCAGCCTGACTAGCGGGGCCTACGAGCAGTACTTC.